Listed below are T cell receptor beta chains from one sample, sequenced in a study of cytomegalovirus exposure and HLA in healthy donors. Only in-frame clones appear in the TCRdb table, and some are missing; sequencing was by immunoSEQ multiplex PCR. The sample contains 100,000 to 150,000 clones, roughly 72% of which appear only once. Material for sequencing was PBMCs. The receptors were gathered from a woman between 45 and 65 years old in good health and CMV-seropositive. The CDR3 runs from the conserved cysteine through the conserved F or W. D genes are given only for firm matches. Clone size is given for some rows only: seen once, a few or many times, or a class if the clone is expanded.

TRBJ1-5	TRBD1	TRBV4-1	-	CASSQGSGGFSNQPQHF	TGCGCCAGCAGCCAAGGGTCAGGGGGATTTAGCAATCAGCCCCAGCATTTT
TRBJ1-2	-	TRBV18	-	CASSPNPGTMNYGYTF	TGTGCCAGCTCGCCCAATCCGGGAACCATGAACTATGGCTACACCTTC
TRBJ2-5	-	TRBV6-1	-	CASSRDKETQYF	TGTGCCAGCAGTCGGGACAAGGAGACCCAGTACTTC
TRBJ1-2	TRBD1	TRBV7-2	-	CASSKGQGRGSGYTF	TGTGCCAGCAGCAAAGGACAGGGGAGGGGAAGCGGCTACACCTTC
TRBJ2-1	-	TRBV6-6	-	CASSYEGATYNEQFF	TGTGCCAGCAGTTATGAGGGAGCCACCTACAATGAGCAGTTCTTC
TRBJ1-5	-	TRBV4-1	-	CASSQELAGNQPQHF	TGCGCCAGCAGCCAAGAGTTGGCAGGCAATCAGCCCCAGCATTTT
TRBJ2-7	-	TRBV28	-	CASSYDKAYEQYF	TGTGCCAGCAGCTACGACAAGGCCTACGAGCAGTACTTC
TRBJ1-2	-	TRBV18	-	CASSPLRSGTVYGYTF	TGTGCCAGCTCACCACTGCGAAGCGGGACTGTCTATGGCTACACCTTC
TRBJ2-7	TRBD2	TRBV6-5	once	CASREGTSGGDRYF	TGTGCCAGCAGGGAAGGGACTAGCGGGGGCGATCGGTACTTC
TRBJ1-2	-	TRBV5-4	-	CASSFNSDYGYTF	TGTGCCAGCAGCTTTAACTCCGACTATGGCTACACCTTC
TRBJ1-1	-	TRBV5-6	-	CASSLARWNTEAFF	TGTGCCAGCAGCTTGGCGAGGTGGAACACTGAAGCTTTCTTT
TRBJ2-1	-	TRBV5-1	-	CASSLEGQGYNEQFF	TGCGCCAGCAGCTTGGAAGGCCAGGGCTACAATGAGCAGTTCTTC
TRBJ1-4	TRBD1	TRBV5-6	-	CASSPGGSGTNEKLFF	TGTGCCAGCAGCCCAGGGGGTTCCGGAACTAATGAAAAACTGTTTTTT
TRBJ2-3	-	TRBV7-2	-	CASSLVLTQPEYTQYF	TGTGCCAGCAGCTTAGTTTTAACCCAACCCGAGTATACGCAGTATTTT
TRBJ2-7	-	TRBV5-4	few	CASSSAGVGQYF	TGTGCCAGCAGCTCCGCAGGGGTCGGGCAGTACTTC
TRBJ2-1	TRBD2	TRBV5-6	once	CASSRGLAGGLNEQFF	TGTGCCAGCAGCCGAGGACTAGCGGGGGGGTTGAATGAGCAGTTCTTC
TRBJ2-1	TRBD2	TRBV9	-	CASSVAASGRNYNEQFF	TGTGCCAGCAGCGTAGCGGCTAGCGGGAGAAACTACAATGAGCAGTTCTTC
TRBJ1-1	-	TRBV11-2	-	CASSLTGSGTEAFF	TGTGCCAGCAGCTTAACAGGGAGTGGAACTGAAGCTTTCTTT
TRBJ2-7	TRBD1	TRBV5-1	-	CASSLLPGGNYEQYF	TGCGCCAGCAGCTTGTTGCCAGGGGGCAATTACGAGCAGTACTTC
TRBJ2-7	-	TRBV2	few	CASTGLSFSYEQYF	TGTGCCAGTACAGGGTTATCATTCTCCTACGAGCAGTACTTC
TRBJ2-7	-	TRBV29-1	-	CSVFIGGTYEQYF	TGCAGCGTTTTCATAGGAGGGACCTACGAGCAGTACTTC
TRBJ2-5	TRBD1	TRBV18	-	CASSPTTGALSAQYF	TGTGCCAGCTCACCAACCACAGGGGCCCTTTCGGCCCAGTACTTC
TRBJ1-1	-	TRBV28	-	CASSLRAEAFF	TGTGCCAGCAGTTTACGGGCTGAAGCTTTCTTT
TRBJ2-5	TRBD1	TRBV7-7	-	CASSPPTGEETQYF	TGTGCCAGCAGCCCCCCGACAGGGGAAGAGACCCAGTACTTC
TRBJ2-3	TRBD1	TRBV7-2	-	CASSPDRGLSSTDTQYF	TGTGCCAGCAGCCCGGACAGGGGGCTGTCTAGCACAGATACGCAGTATTTT
TRBJ1-1	-	TRBV5-1	-	CASSLDSVRADEAFF	TGCGCCAGCAGCTTGGATTCTGTCAGGGCTGACGAAGCTTTCTTT
TRBJ2-1	-	TRBV29-1	few	CSVEGEGGYEQFF	TGCAGCGTTGAGGGGGAAGGAGGGTATGAGCAGTTCTTC
TRBJ2-3	TRBD2	TRBV6-4	few	CASSETSGGAPDTQYF	TGTGCCAGCAGTGAAACTAGCGGGGGGGCCCCAGATACGCAGTATTTT
TRBJ2-6	-	TRBV6-5	-	CASRDSSTGANVLTF	TGTGCCAGCAGGGACAGTTCTACTGGGGCCAACGTCCTGACTTTC
TRBJ1-4	TRBD1	TRBV9	-	CASSPGDRNEKLFF	TGTGCCAGCAGCCCCGGGGACAGGAATGAAAAACTGTTTTTT
TRBJ2-2	-	TRBV6-1	-	CASSEERRAGSTGELFF	TGTGCCAGCAGTGAAGAAAGGCGGGCGGGATCCACCGGGGAGCTGTTTTTT
TRBJ1-1	TRBD1	TRBV5-6	-	CASSADRGRAMNTEAFF	TGTGCCAGCAGCGCGGACAGGGGTCGTGCCATGAACACTGAAGCTTTCTTT
TRBJ2-7	TRBD1	TRBV27	-	CASSVGGSYEQYF	TGTGCCAGCAGTGTAGGGGGCAGCTACGAGCAGTACTTC
TRBJ1-1	-	TRBV2	few	CASRAPVNTEAFF	TGTGCCAGCAGGGCCCCAGTGAACACTGAAGCTTTCTTT
TRBJ2-1	TRBD1	TRBV18	-	CASSPRGQPFNNEQFF	TGTGCCAGCTCACCCAGGGGACAGCCCTTTAACAATGAGCAGTTCTTC